The 31 T cell receptor beta chains in this list originate from one sample, sequenced in a study of PD-L1 blockade in urothelial cancer. Generated by immunoSEQ multiplex PCR, the TCRdb table keeps only in-frame clones and is missing some. The top ten clones hold approximately 1.3% of a sample with tens of thousands of clones, approximately 84% of them seen once. Regarding time point: pretreatment peripheral blood. The material was PBMCs, obtained around atezolizumab (anti-PD-L1) treatment. The receptors originated from a man aged 50-59 years with urothelial cancer.

The V call is TRBV28, the J call TRBJ2-1, with 10 bases aligning to TRBD1. Germline V gene data show CDR1 as MDHEN and CDR2 as SYDVKM. With 8 bases clipped from V and 6 bases from J, the junction kept 10 bases outside the gene matches. The length of the CDR3 is 15 residues. In DNA, the CDR3 is TGTGCCAGCCGAACAGCGGGACAGGGGTTCAATGAGCAGTTCTTC. Its protein is CASRTAGQGFNEQFF.

V usage is TRBV5-1 and J usage is TRBJ2-1; 9 nucleotides align to TRBD2. This CDR3 contains 14 residues. Looked up from germline, CDR1 is SGHRS and CDR2 is YFSETQ. V trimming: 4 bases; J trimming: 4 bases; junction bases outside the gene matches: 3. The CDR3 DNA sequence: TGCGCCAGCAGCCACGGACTAGCGTACAATGAGCAGTTCTTC. It codes for CASSHGLAYNEQFF.

The J gene is TRBJ1-1, the V gene TRBV18; D remains ambiguous. Germline CDR1 KGHSH, CDR2 LQKENI. This CDR3 has 13 amino acids. Trimming took off 5 bases at V and 1 base at J, with 8 bases between the two ends. Here the CDR3 reads CASSDAENTEAFF. In DNA, the CDR3 is TGTGCCAGCTCAGATGCAGAGAACACTGAAGCTTTCTTT. Full variable domain (missing parts from reference TRBV18 and TRBJ1-1): NAGVMQNPRHLVRRRGQEARLRCSPMKGHSHVYWYRQLPEEGLKFMVYLQKENIIDESGMPKERFSAEFPKEGPSILRIQQVVRGDSAAYFCASSDAENTEAFFGQGTRLTVV.

The chain couples TRBV2 to TRBJ2-7; D possibly corresponds to TRBD1 (6 bases). The germline V and J ends were trimmed by 5 bases and 5 bases, with 16 bases remaining between them. The CDR3 is 14 residues long. Germline V gives CDR1 SNHLY, CDR2 FYNNEI. The CDR3 loop is CASSRQAGPHEQYF. The CDR3 region has the DNA TGTGCCAGCAGTAGACAGGCGGGCCCGCACGAGCAGTACTTC.

The rearrangement uses TRBV29-1 and TRBJ2-7; 9 nucleotides match TRBD1. The germline CDR1 and CDR2 sequences are SQVTM and ANQGSEA. The junction had 6 bases not matched to a gene; V was cut back by 7 bases and J by 5 bases. The CDR3 contains 12 residues. Written as DNA, the CDR3 is TGCAGCGCGGACAGGGGATCCAACGAGCAGTACTTC. Translation: CSADRGSNEQYF.

This chain uses TRBV7-9 with TRBJ1-1; maybe TRBD1 (6 bases). Trimming pared 0 bases from V and 3 bases from J, leaving 20 bases between. The CDR3 is made up of 18 amino acids. The germline V gene has CDR1 SEHNR and CDR2 FQNEAQ (reference sequence). The CDR3 loop reads CASSLALSVQGWDTEAFF. The CDR3 coding sequence is TGTGCCAGCAGCTTAGCGCTAAGCGTCCAGGGGTGGGACACTGAAGCTTTCTTT.

The chain carries TRBV7-2 and TRBJ2-1, with 10 positions matching TRBD2. Germline V gene lookup returns CDR1 SGHTA and CDR2 FQGNSA. Trimming removed 3 bases from V and 10 bases from J; junction bases left unmatched: 12. CDR3 length: 16 amino acids. In DNA, the CDR3 is TGTGCCAGCAGCTTTAAACTAGCGGGGTCCTCTCGGGAGCAGTTCTTC. It codes for CASSFKLAGSSREQFF.

The chain combines TRBV9 with TRBJ2-1, with 13 bases that match TRBD2. The ends lost 4 bases at V and 6 bases at J; junction bases unmatched: 10. The CDR3 extends over 17 amino acids. Looked up from germline, CDR1 is SGDLS and CDR2 is YYNGEE. The CDR3, as DNA: TGTGCCAGCAGCCAAGGGACTAGCGGGACGGTTGCCAATGAGCAGTTCTTC. Translation: CASSQGTSGTVANEQFF.

The chain is built from TRBV18 and TRBJ2-5; no clear D gene. Germline loops: CDR1 KGHSH, CDR2 LQKENI. V shed 2 bases and J shed 4 bases, with 5 bases lying between them. This CDR3 is built from 12 residues. The CDR3 sequence is CASSPVAETQYF. CDR3 coding DNA: TGTGCCAGCTCACCAGTGGCAGAGACCCAGTACTTC.

The CDR3 nucleotides are TGCGCCAGCAGTGGGCAGGGTGACATTCAGTACTTC. This encodes CASSGQGDIQYF. The chain couples TRBV10-2 to TRBJ2-4; TRBD1 might be the D (5 bases). The length of the CDR3 is 12 residues. The V gene's germline CDR1 is WSHSY and CDR2 SAAADI. Trimming cost V 4 bases and J 8 bases, with 9 bases left between them.

The CDR3 DNA is TGTGCCAGCAGCCAAGATTCCCTATTCTACAATGAGCAGTTCTTC. The encoded protein is CASSQDSLFYNEQFF. The chain is built from TRBV14 and TRBJ2-1; D gene uncertain. The CDR3 spans 15 residues. Trimming cost V 0 bases and J 3 bases, with 9 bases left between them. Germline V gene lookup returns CDR1 SGHDN and CDR2 FVKESK.

The gene calls are TRBV30 and TRBJ2-3; possibly TRBD1 for D (5 bases). The CDR3 covers 15 residues. Germline V gene sequence: CDR1 GTSNPN, CDR2 SVGIG (reference sequence). Deletions cut 2 bases from V and 6 bases from J, with 18 bases between. CDR3 DNA: TGTGCCTGGAGTAGGCAGGGTGTCCGTCGCGATACGCAGTATTTT. Amino acid sequence: CAWSRQGVRRDTQYF.

There are a few counts of this clone. The gene calls are TRBV7-9 and TRBJ2-4; D unresolved. The CDR3 totals 14 residues. The germline V and J ends were trimmed by 11 bases and 1 base, with 15 bases remaining between them. Germline CDR1 SEHNR, CDR2 FQNEAQ (reference sequence). DNA for the CDR3: TGTGCCGGAGCCATTGCCGAGGCCAAAAACATTCAGTACTTC. Its translation is CAGAIAEAKNIQYF. The entire variable domain, with the rest obtained from reference TRBV7-9 and TRBJ2-4, is as follows: DTGVSQNPRHKITKRGQNVTFRCDPISEHNRLYWYRQTLGQGPEFLTYFQNEAQLEKSRLLSDRFSAERPKGSFSTLEIQRTEQGDSAMYLCAGAIAEAKNIQYFGAGTRLSVL.

This clone appeared a few times. The rearrangement links TRBV6-5 to TRBJ2-1; TRBD2 aligns across 9 bases. The V gene's germline CDR1 is MNHEY and CDR2 SVGAGI. V gave up 5 bases and J gave up 2 bases; unmatched junction bases: 4. The CDR3 runs 15 residues. The CDR3 here is CASSPAGGPYNEQFF. CDR3 nucleotide sequence: TGTGCCAGCAGTCCAGCGGGGGGCCCCTACAATGAGCAGTTCTTC.

V and J are TRBV7-9 and TRBJ2-3, with TRBD2 as a possible D gene (6 bases). CDR3 length: 12 amino acids. V lost 1 base and J lost 8, with 7 bases in between. Germline V gene sequence: CDR1 SEHNR, CDR2 FQNEAQ (reference sequence). CDR3: CASSLVGGTQYF. CDR3 DNA sequence: TGTGCCAGCAGCTTAGTCGGGGGTACGCAGTATTTT. The variable domain in full, with the rest retrieved from reference TRBV7-9 and TRBJ2-3, is DTGVSQNPRHKITKRGQNVTFRCDPISEHNRLYWYRQTLGQGPEFLTYFQNEAQLEKSRLLSDRFSAERPKGSFSTLEIQRTEQGDSAMYLCASSLVGGTQYFGPGTRLTVL.

This clone was seen once. V and J are TRBV6-4 and TRBJ2-3, with 12 bases aligning to TRBD2. This CDR3 is built from 16 residues. Germline CDR1 MRHNA, CDR2 SNTAGT. The ends lost 3 bases at V and 2 bases at J; junction bases unmatched: 3. The CDR3 bases are TGTGCCAGCAGTGAATCTAGCGGGGGGGCCACAGATACGCAGTATTTT. Translation gives CASSESSGGATDTQYF.

This clone is a singleton in its sample. The rearrangement links TRBV5-1 to TRBJ2-3, with 11 bases that match TRBD2. CDR3 length: 16 amino acids. Germline CDR1 and CDR2: SGHRS and YFSETQ. Trimming cost V 4 bases and J 7 bases; bases outside gene matches: 11. The CDR3 reads CASSPSLAGGPNTQYF. DNA for the CDR3: TGCGCCAGCAGCCCTTCTTTAGCGGGAGGGCCAAATACGCAGTATTTT.

This clone turned up a few times. The chain couples TRBV6-5 to TRBJ2-7; 12 nucleotides agree with TRBD2. The CDR3 runs 15 residues. V lost 2 bases to trimming and J lost 4 bases; unmatched junction nucleotides: 3. Germline V CDR1 and CDR2: MNHEY, SVGAGI. Here the CDR3 reads CASSYGLAGGYEQYF. CDR3 DNA: TGTGCCAGCAGTTACGGGCTAGCGGGAGGGTACGAGCAGTACTTC.

The rearrangement uses TRBV30 and TRBJ2-4; 7 bases are shared with TRBD1. CDR1 GTSNPN and CDR2 SVGIG come from the germline V gene (reference sequence). This CDR3 region has 13 residues. V lost 2 bases, J lost 9 bases, and 7 bases stayed unmatched. CDR3 in amino acids: CAWSPDRVTIQYF. The CDR3 DNA sequence: TGTGCCTGGAGTCCAGACAGGGTGACCATTCAGTACTTC.

The genes are TRBV30 and TRBJ1-5, with D hard to call. The V gene lost 3 bases and the J gene lost 7 bases, with 16 bases spanning the gap. CDR1 is GTSNPN and CDR2 is SVGIG in the germline V gene (reference sequence). CDR3 length: 14 residues. The CDR3 sequence: CAWSPRSQAQPQHF. The DNA for the CDR3 is TGTGCCTGGAGCCCCCGATCCCAGGCCCAGCCCCAGCATTTT. Complete variable domain (other parts from reference TRBV30 and TRBJ1-5): SQTIHQWPATLVQPVGSPLSLECTVEGTSNPNLYWYRQAAGRGLQLLFYSVGIGQISSEVPQNLSASRPQDRQFILSSKKLLLSDSGFYLCAWSPRSQAQPQHFGDGTRLSIL.

The rearrangement joins TRBV25-1 to TRBJ2-1; D might be TRBD1 (6 bases). Trimming removed 4 bases at V and 2 bases at J, with 12 bases between. The CDR3 consists of 15 residues. The germline V gene has CDR1 MGHDK and CDR2 SYGVNS. CDR3 nucleotide sequence: TGTGCCAGCAGTGCCTCGGACAGAACCTACAATGAGCAGTTCTTC. Translated, it gives CASSASDRTYNEQFF.

V usage is TRBV9 and J usage is TRBJ2-3, with D possibly matching TRBD1 (5 bases). Germline assignment: CDR1 SGDLS and CDR2 YYNGEE. Trimming shortened V by 3 bases and J by 1 base, and 9 bases separated the two germline ends. The CDR3 has 14 residues. CDR3 sequence reads: CASSAGHGTDTQYF. Written as DNA, the CDR3 is TGTGCCAGCAGCGCCGGACACGGCACAGATACGCAGTATTTT. The variable domain in full, with the rest retrieved from reference TRBV9 and TRBJ2-3, is DSGVTQTPKHLITATGQRVTLRCSPRSGDLSVYWYQQSLDQGLQFLIQYYNGEERAKGNILERFSAQQFPDLHSELNLSSLELGDSALYFCASSAGHGTDTQYFGPGTRLTVL.

The J gene is TRBJ2-6, the V gene TRBV28; tentatively, D is TRBD2 (5 bases). V shed 5 bases and J shed 3 bases, with 11 bases lying between them. The length of the CDR3 is 15 residues. Germline CDR1 is MDHEN and CDR2 is SYDVKM. CDR3 bases: TGTGCCAGCAGTCCCCGGGGTGGTGGGGCCAACGTCCTGACTTTC. Translated: CASSPRGGGANVLTF. The full variable domain, with the rest looked up from reference TRBV28 and TRBJ2-6, is DVKVTQSSRYLVKRTGEKVFLECVQDMDHENMFWYRQDPGLGLRLIYFSYDVKMKEKGDIPEGYSVSREKKERFSLILESASTNQTSMYLCASSPRGGGANVLTFGAGSRLTVL.

This chain links TRBV27 with TRBJ2-3; D is unresolved. There are 14 residues in the CDR3. Germline values: CDR1 MNHEY, CDR2 SMNVEV (reference sequence). The V end was cut by 3 bases, the J end by 4 bases, with 11 bases between. CDR3 bases: TGTGCCAGCAGTTTCCTGGGCGCGCCAGATACGCAGTATTTT. Translating gives CASSFLGAPDTQYF.

The chain uses TRBV6-1 and TRBJ2-3; 15 positions match TRBD2. The trim removed 0 bases at V and 4 bases at J, leaving 5 bases unmatched. The germline V gene has CDR1 MNHNS and CDR2 SASEGT. The CDR3 loop spans 18 amino acids. CDR3 region: CASSEAGTSGGRADTQYF. The CDR3 DNA sequence: TGTGCCAGCAGTGAAGCCGGGACTAGCGGGGGGCGGGCAGATACGCAGTATTTT.

This chain links TRBV28 with TRBJ1-1; D call uncertain. This CDR3 spans 15 amino acids. Germline loops: CDR1 MDHEN, CDR2 SYDVKM. The ends were cut back, 6 bases at V and 0 bases at J, with 14 bases in the middle. The CDR3 protein is CASRGRNNMNTEAFF. Written as DNA, the CDR3 is TGTGCCAGCAGAGGCAGGAACAACATGAACACTGAAGCTTTCTTT.

This chain connects TRBV27 to TRBJ1-1; 7 bases map to TRBD1. Per germline, CDR1 MNHEY and CDR2 SMNVEV (reference sequence). CDR3 length: 14 amino acids. V shed 2 bases and J 4 bases; nucleotides not matched to a gene: 4. The CDR3 sequence is CASSLRGQSTEAFF. The CDR3 nucleotides are TGTGCCAGCAGTTTAAGGGGGCAGAGCACTGAAGCTTTCTTT.

In its sample, this clone was seen once. The chain employs TRBV7-3 and TRBJ2-3; D is possibly TRBD1 (6 bases). This CDR3 comprises 17 residues. The V end lost 4 bases, the J end lost 4 bases, and 21 bases lay between the germline ends. CDR1 is SGHTA, CDR2 FQGTGA, per germline. The CDR3 sequence is CASSSHEGRGGADTQYF. CDR3 sequence (DNA): TGTGCCAGCAGCTCCCATGAAGGCAGGGGTGGAGCAGATACGCAGTATTTT. The whole variable domain, remainder taken from reference TRBV7-3 and TRBJ2-3, is GAGVSQTPSNKVTEKGKYVELRCDPISGHTALYWYRQSLGQGPEFLIYFQGTGAADDSGLPNDRFFAVRPEGSVSTLKIQRTERGDSAVYLCASSSHEGRGGADTQYFGPGTRLTVL.

V gene TRBV28 combines with J gene TRBJ1-1; tentatively, D is TRBD1 (6 bases). V lost 6 bases, J lost 7 bases, and 21 bases lay in between. Per the germline V gene, CDR1 is MDHEN and CDR2 is SYDVKM. The CDR3 extends over 15 amino acids. The CDR3 is CASSIAFRAGVEAFF. DNA of the CDR3: TGTGCCAGCAGCATCGCGTTTCGGGCAGGGGTTGAAGCTTTCTTT.

The genes are TRBV2 and TRBJ2-1, with 7 nucleotides matching TRBD1. CDR1 is SNHLY and CDR2 is FYNNEI in the germline V gene. V dropped 4 bases and J dropped 0; count of bases not matched to a gene: 0. This CDR3 has 14 residues. CDR3 DNA: TGTGCCAGCAGTGGGGACAGCTCCTACAATGAGCAGTTCTTC. This codes for CASSGDSSYNEQFF.

The chain combines TRBV2 with TRBJ1-1; the match to TRBD1 covers 7 bases. The CDR3 is 13 amino acids. The trim removed 10 bases at V and 5 bases at J, leaving 10 bases unmatched. CDR1 and CDR2 (germline): SNHLY, FYNNEI. The CDR3 DNA is TGTGCCACAATGGGACAGATCTCGACTGAAGCTTTCTTT. It specifies CATMGQISTEAFF.